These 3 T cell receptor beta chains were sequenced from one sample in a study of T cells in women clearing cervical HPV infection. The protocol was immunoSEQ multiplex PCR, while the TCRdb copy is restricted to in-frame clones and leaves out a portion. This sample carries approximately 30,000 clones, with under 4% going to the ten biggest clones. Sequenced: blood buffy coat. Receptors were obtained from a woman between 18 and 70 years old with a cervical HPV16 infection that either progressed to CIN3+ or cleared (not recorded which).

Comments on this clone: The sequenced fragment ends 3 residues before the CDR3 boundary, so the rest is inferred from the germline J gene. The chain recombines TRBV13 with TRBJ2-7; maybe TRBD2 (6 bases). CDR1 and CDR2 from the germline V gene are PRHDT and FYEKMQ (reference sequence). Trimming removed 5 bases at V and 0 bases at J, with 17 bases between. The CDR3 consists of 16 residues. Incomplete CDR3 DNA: TGTGCCAGCAGCCCCCGGGACTCGGGGAGCTCCTACGAG. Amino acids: CASSPRDSGSSYE. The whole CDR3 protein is CASSPRDSGSSYEQYF.

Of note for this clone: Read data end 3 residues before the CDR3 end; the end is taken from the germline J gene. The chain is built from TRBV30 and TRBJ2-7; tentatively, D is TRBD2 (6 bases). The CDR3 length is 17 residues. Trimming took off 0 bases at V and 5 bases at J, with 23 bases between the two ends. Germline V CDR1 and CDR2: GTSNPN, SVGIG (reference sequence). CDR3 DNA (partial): TGTGCCTGGAGTGTACTTGGGAGCGGAGGGTTTTTCAACGAG. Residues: CAWSVLGSGGFFNE. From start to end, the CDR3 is CAWSVLGSGGFFNEQYF.

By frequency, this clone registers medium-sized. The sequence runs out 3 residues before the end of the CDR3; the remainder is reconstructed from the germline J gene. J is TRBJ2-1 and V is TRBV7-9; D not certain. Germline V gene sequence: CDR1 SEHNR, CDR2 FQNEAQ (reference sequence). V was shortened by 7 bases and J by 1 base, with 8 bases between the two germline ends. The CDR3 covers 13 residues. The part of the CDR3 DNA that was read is TGTGCCAGCACTCTCTTATCCTACAATGAG. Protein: CASTLLSYNE. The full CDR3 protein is CASTLLSYNEQFF. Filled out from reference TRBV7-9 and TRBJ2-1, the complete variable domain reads DTGVSQNPRHKITKRGQNVTFRCDPISEHNRLYWYRQTLGQGPEFLTYFQNEAQLEKSRLLSDRFSAERPKGSFSTLEIQRTEQGDSAMYLCASTLLSYNEQFFGPGTRLTVL.